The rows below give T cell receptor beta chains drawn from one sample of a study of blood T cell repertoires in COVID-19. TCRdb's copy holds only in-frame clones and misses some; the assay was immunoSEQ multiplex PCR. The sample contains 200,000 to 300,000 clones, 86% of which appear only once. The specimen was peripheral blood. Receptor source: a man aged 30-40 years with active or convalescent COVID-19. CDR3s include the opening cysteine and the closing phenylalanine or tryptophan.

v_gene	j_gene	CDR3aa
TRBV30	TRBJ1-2	CAWIETGTYGYTF
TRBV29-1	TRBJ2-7	CSASEGLYEQYF
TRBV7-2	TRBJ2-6	CASSSQTGQSGANVLTF
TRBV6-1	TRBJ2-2	CASSENRAGELFF
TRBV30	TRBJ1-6	CAWGTADNSPLHF
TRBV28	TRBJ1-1	CASSPGTGGDGTEAFF
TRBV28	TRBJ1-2	CASSLKGVKYYGYTF
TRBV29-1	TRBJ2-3	CSVEIGTKTQYF
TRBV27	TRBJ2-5	CASSFSSEETQYF
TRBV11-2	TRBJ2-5	CASSLGGLRETQYF
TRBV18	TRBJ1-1	CASSPRRTGGVSITEAFF
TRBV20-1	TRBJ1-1	CSVQDTEAFF
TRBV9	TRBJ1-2	CASSGGGRLNYGYTF
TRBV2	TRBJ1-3	CASKLGAGAGNTIYF
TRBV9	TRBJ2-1	CASSGGLADNEQFF
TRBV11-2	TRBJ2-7	CASSTYSGEQYF
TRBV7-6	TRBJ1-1	CASSLGAGPGAFF
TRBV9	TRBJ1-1	CASSVLDRAGTEAFF
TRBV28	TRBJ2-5	CASSLLAGGPGETQYF
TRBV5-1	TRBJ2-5	CASSRGGGGGILNQETQYF
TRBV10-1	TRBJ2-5	CASSPGGRGETQYF
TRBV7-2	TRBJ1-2	CASSPDRGNYGYTF
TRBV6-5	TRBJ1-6	CASSYRGNSPLHF
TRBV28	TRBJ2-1	CASSFGQGAYNEQFF
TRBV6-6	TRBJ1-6	CASPFEGQGVSSPLHF
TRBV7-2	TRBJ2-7	CASSPPRVPYEQYF
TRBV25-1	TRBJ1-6	CASRDSYNSPLHF
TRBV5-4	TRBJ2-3	CASSFHGGEDTQYF
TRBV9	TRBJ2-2	CASSGQGGHPGELFF
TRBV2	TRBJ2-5	CASSGTSGIQETQYF
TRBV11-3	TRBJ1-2	CASSLEGAPPLAF
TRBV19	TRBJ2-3	CASSTWFGRVTDTQYF
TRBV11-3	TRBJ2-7	CASSLGGELGEQYF
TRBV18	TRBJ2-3	CASTKTSDSTDTQYF
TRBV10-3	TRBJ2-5	CAISVGQGSGETQYF
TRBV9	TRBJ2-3	CASSVESAGGRTDTQYF
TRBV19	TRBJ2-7	CASSSLGPNYEQYF
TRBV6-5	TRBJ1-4	CASSYSTAGASEKLFF
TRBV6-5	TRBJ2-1	CASSSTGTGTYNEQFF
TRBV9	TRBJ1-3	CASSDTGSSGNTIYF
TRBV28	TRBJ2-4	CASSSIGLPLAKNIQYF
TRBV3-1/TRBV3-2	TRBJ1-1	CASSQEGLNTEAFF
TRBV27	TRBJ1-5	CASSGLAGQPQHF
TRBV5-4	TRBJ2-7	CASSSGTELTYEQYF
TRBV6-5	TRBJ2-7	CASSAGTAYEQYF
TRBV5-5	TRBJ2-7	CASSPGQLTYEQYF
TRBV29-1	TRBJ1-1	CSARGPNTEAFF
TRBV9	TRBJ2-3	CASSISSTDTQYF
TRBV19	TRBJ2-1	CASSIGDRHNEQFF